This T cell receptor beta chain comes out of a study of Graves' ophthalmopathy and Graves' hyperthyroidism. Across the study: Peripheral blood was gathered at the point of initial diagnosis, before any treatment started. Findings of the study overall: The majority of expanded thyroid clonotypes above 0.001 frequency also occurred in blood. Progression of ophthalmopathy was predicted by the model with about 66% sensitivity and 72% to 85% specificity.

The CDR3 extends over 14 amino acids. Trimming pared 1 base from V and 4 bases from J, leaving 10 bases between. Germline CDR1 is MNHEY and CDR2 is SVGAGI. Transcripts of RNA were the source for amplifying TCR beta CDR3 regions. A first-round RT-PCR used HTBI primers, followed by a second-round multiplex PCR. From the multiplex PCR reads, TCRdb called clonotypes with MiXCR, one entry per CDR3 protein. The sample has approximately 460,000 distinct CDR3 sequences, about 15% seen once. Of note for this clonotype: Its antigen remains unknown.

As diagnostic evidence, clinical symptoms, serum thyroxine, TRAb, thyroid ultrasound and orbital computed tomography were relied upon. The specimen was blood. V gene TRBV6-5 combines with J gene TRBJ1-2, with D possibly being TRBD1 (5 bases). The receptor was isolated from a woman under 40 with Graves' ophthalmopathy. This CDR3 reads CASSYFGGAYGYTF. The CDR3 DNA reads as TGTGCCAGCAGTTACTTCGGGGGAGCCTATGGCTACACCTTC.